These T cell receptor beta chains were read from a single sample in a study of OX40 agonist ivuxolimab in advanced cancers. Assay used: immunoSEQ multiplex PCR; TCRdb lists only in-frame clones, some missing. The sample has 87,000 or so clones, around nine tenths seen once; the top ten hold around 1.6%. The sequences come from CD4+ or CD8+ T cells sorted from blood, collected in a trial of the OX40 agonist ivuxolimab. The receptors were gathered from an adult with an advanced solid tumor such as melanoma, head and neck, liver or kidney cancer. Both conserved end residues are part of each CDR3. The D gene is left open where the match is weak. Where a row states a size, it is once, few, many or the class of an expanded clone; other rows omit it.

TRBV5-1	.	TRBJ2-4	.	CASSLDRQDIQYF	TGCGCCAGCAGCTTGGACAGGCAGGACATTCAGTACTTC
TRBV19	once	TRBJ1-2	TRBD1	CASSATGTGGRYTF	TGTGCCAGTAGTGCCACAGGGACAGGGGGTCGCTACACCTTC
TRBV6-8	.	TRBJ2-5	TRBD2	CASPRTSVWETQYF	TGTGCCAGCCCCAGGACTAGTGTTTGGGAGACCCAGTACTTC
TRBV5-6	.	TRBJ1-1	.	CASWAFDRLNTEAFF	TGTGCCAGCTGGGCCTTCGACAGGCTGAACACTGAAGCTTTCTTT
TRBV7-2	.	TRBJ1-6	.	CASSLQGLGYNSPLHF	TGTGCCAGCAGCTTACAGGGTCTGGGGTATAATTCACCCCTCCACTTT
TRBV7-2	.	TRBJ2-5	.	CASSAWEGAYTQSQYF	TGTGCCAGCAGCGCCTGGGAGGGGGCCTATACCCAGAGCCAGTACTTC
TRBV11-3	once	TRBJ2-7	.	CASSLGDEQYF	TGTGCCAGCAGCTTAGGGGACGAGCAGTACTTC
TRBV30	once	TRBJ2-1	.	CAWSVVRVNEQFF	TGTGCCTGGAGTGTAGTACGGGTCAATGAGCAGTTCTTC
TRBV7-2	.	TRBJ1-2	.	CASSLARTANYGYTF	TGTGCCAGCAGCTTAGCTAGGACAGCTAACTATGGCTACACCTTC
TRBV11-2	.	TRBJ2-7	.	CASSLDRGSEQYF	TGTGCCAGCAGCTTAGACAGGGGCTCCGAGCAGTACTTC